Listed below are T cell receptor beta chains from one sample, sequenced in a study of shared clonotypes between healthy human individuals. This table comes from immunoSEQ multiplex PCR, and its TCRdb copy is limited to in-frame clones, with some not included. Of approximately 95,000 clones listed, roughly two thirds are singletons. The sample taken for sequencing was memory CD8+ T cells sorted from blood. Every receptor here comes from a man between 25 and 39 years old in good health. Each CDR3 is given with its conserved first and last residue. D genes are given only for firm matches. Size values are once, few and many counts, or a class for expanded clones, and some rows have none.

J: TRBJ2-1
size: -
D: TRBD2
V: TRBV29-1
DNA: TGCAGCGTTGATTGGGGACTAGAAGACCACAATGAGCAGTTCTTC
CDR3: CSVDWGLEDHNEQFF

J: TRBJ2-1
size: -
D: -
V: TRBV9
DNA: TGTGCCAGCAGCGACGGGAGAGGATACAATGAGCAGTTCTTC
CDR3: CASSDGRGYNEQFF

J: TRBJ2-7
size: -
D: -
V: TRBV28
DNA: TGTGCCAGCAGTTTTCCCCAAAGGGGCGAGCAGTACTTC
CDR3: CASSFPQRGEQYF

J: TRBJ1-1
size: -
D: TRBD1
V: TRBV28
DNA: TGTGCCAGCAGCCCTCAGGGGGCGGTAGCTTTCTTT
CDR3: CASSPQGAVAFF

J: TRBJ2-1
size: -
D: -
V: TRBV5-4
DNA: TGTGCCAGCAGCTTGGTAGTGGGTATTTACAATGAGCAGTTCTTC
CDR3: CASSLVVGIYNEQFF

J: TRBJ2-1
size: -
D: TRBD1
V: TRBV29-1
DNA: TGCAGCGTTCGGGACAGGGGATGGGACAATGAGCAGTTCTTC
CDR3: CSVRDRGWDNEQFF

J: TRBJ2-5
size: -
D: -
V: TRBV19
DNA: TGTGCCAGTAGCAACGCAGGGGTGCGGACCCAGTACTTC
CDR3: CASSNAGVRTQYF

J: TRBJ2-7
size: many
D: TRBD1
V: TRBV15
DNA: TGTGCCACCAGCCGACAGGGACCCACCTACGAGCAGTACTTC
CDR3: CATSRQGPTYEQYF

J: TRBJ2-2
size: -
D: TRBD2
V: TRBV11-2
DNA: TGTGCCAGCAGCTTGATCCGCGGGAGCAACACCGGGGAGCTGTTTTTT
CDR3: CASSLIRGSNTGELFF

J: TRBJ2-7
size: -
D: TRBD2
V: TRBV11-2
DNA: TGTGCCAGCAGCTTAGCGAAAGCGGGACCTGTGTGGGACGAGCAGTACTTC
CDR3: CASSLAKAGPVWDEQYF

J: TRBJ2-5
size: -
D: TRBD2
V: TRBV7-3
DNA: TGTGCCAGCAGCCCCTTCGCGGGAGATCAAGAGACCCAGTACTTC
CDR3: CASSPFAGDQETQYF

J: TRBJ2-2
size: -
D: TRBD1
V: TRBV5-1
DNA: TGCGCCAGCAGTATTCGGACAGGGGCCACCGGGGAGCTGTTTTTT
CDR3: CASSIRTGATGELFF

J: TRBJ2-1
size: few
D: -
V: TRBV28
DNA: TGTGCCAGCAGTTTTATGCCTAATGAGCAGTTCTTC
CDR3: CASSFMPNEQFF

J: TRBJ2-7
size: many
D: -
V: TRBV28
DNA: TGTGCCAGTACAGGGACGTCCTACGAGCAGTACTTC
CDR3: CASTGTSYEQYF

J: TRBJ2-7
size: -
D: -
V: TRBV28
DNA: TGTGCCAGCAGTTCCTACTCCTACGAGCAGTACTTC
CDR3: CASSSYSYEQYF

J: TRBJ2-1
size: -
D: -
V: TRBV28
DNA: TGTGCCAGCAGTTTCGACAATTATGAGCAGTTCTTC
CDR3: CASSFDNYEQFF

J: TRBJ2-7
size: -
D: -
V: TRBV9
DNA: TGTGCCAGCAGCGTAGAACAGGGCAGCTCCTACGAGCAGTACTTC
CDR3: CASSVEQGSSYEQYF

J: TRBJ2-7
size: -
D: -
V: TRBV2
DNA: TGTGCCAGCAGGGGGTATGGACAGAGCCACGAGCAGTACTTC
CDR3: CASRGYGQSHEQYF

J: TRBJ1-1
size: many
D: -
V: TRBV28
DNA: TGTGCCAGCAGTTCACCGACAGCTAGAGAAGCTTTCTTT
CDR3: CASSSPTAREAFF

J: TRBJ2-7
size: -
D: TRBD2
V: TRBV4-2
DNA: TGTGCCAGCAGCCAAGTGGCTAGCGGGAATTACGAGCAGTACTTC
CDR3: CASSQVASGNYEQYF

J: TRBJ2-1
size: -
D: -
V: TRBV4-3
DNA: TGCGCCAGCAGCCAATCCTGGCCGGTTGATTCCTACAATGAGCAGTTCTTC
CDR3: CASSQSWPVDSYNEQFF

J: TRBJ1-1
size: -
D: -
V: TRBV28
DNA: TGTGCCAGCAGTTTAAAGTGGGCAGCCGCAACCCAGGGCACTGAAGCTTTCTTT
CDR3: CASSLKWAAATQGTEAFF

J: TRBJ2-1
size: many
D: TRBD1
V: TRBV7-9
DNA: TGTGCCAGCAGCGGCTACAGGGGGAGCTCCTACAATGAGCAGTTCTTC
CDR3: CASSGYRGSSYNEQFF

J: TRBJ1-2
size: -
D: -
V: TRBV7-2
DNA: TGTGCCAGCAGCTTAGCCGGAGTCAGCTATGGCTACACCTTC
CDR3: CASSLAGVSYGYTF

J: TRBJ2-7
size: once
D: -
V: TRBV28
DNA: TGTGCCTCCGTAGAAGACTACGAGCAGTACTTC
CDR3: CASVEDYEQYF

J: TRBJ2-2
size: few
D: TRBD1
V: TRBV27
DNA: TGTGCCAGCAGGACAGGGGAGAGCGGGGAGCTGTTTTTT
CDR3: CASRTGESGELFF

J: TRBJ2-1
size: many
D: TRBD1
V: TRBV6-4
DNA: TGTGCCAGCAGAAATAGGACAGGGCCCTACAATGAGCAGTTCTTC
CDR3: CASRNRTGPYNEQFF

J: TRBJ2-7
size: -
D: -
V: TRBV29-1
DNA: TGCAGCGTTGGGGCTGGAACGAGCCTAGTGCAGTACTTC
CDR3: CSVGAGTSLVQYF

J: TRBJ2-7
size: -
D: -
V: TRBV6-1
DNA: TGTGCCAGCAGTGAAGACGGCTACGAGCAGTACTTC
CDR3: CASSEDGYEQYF

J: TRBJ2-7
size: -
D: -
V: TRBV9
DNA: TGTGCCAGCAGCGTAGAGATGCGGACTTCCCCCTACGAGCAGTACTTC
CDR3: CASSVEMRTSPYEQYF

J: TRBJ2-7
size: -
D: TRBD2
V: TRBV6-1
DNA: TGTGCCAGCAGTGCGCTAGCGGGAGTTCTCGAACGCTACGAGCAGTACTTC
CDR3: CASSALAGVLERYEQYF

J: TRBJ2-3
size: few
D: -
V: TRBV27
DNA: TGTGCCAGCAGACCGGTGGGCACAGATACGCAGTATTTT
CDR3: CASRPVGTDTQYF

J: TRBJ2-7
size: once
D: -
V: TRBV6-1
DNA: TGTGCCAGCAAACACAAGGGGCCGACAGTGGAGCAGTACTTC
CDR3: CASKHKGPTVEQYF

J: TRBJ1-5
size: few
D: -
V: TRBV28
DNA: TGTGCCAGCAGCCAACTAGGGGGGCCCAATCAGCCCCAGCATTTT
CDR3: CASSQLGGPNQPQHF

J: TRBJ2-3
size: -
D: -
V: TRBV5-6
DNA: TGTGCCAGCAGCGTGAGCACAGATACGCAGTATTTT
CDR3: CASSVSTDTQYF

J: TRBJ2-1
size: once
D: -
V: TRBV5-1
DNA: TGCGCCAGCAGCTTGGCAGTAAACAATGAGCAGTTCTTC
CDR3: CASSLAVNNEQFF

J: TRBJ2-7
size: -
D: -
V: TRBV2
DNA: TGTGCCAACCGTCAATTCGAGAGCTCCTACGAGCAGTACTTC
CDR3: CANRQFESSYEQYF

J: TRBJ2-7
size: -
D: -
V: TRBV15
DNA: TGTGCCACCAGCAGAGATACCAGCGGCTCCTACGAGCAGTACTTC
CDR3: CATSRDTSGSYEQYF

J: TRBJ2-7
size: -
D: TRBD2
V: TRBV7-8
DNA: TGTGCCAGCAGCGGCTTGATAGCGGGCTTCTACGAGCAGTACTTC
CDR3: CASSGLIAGFYEQYF

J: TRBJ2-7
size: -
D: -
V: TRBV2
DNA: TGTGCCAGCACTGAAGGGAAACGCGAGCAGTACTTC
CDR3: CASTEGKREQYF

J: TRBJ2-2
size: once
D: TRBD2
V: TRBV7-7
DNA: TGTGCTAGCAGCTTAGAGGGACTAGCCGGGGAGCTGTTTTTT
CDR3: CASSLEGLAGELFF

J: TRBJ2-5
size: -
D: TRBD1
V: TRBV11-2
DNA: TGTGCCAGCAGGAAACAGGGGGCCCTCCGACAAGAGACCCAGTACTTC
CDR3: CASRKQGALRQETQYF

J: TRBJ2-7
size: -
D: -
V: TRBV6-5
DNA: TGTGCCAGCAGGACACACTACAGATCCTACGAGCAGTACTTC
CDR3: CASRTHYRSYEQYF

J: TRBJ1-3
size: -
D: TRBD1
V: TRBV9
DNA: TGTGCCAGCAGCGCTGGGACAGCTGGAAACACCATATATTTT
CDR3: CASSAGTAGNTIYF

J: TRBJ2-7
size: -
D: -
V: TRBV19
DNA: TGTGCCAGTAGTGGGGCAGGGGTCCGATACGAGCAGTACTTC
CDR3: CASSGAGVRYEQYF

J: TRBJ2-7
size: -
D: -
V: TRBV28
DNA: TGTGCCAGCAGTCCCCGGGGAGGGAGCGACAGGGGCGTAAACCGCGAGCAGTACTTC
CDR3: CASSPRGGSDRGVNREQYF